This T cell receptor beta chain was sequenced in a study of blood T cell repertoires in COVID-19. Study context: T cells, B-cell-depleted T cells, or PBMCs supplied cDNA or gDNA.

Enrolment of Seattle patients took place during active infection, and they were followed longitudinally. Deletions cut 0 bases from V and 0 bases from J, with 9 bases between. This CDR3 spans 17 amino acids. The germline gives CDR1 MNHEY, CDR2 SVGEGT. Original processing methods: Counts of nucleated cells, estimated from reference gene primer amplification, were obtained. This table comes from immunoSEQ multiplex PCR, and its TCRdb copy is limited to in-frame clones, with some not included. V and J calls and clone size are copied from that table; D and trimming were computed from the DNA. The sample has some 94,000 clones, approximately 90% seen once; the top ten hold around 16%.

Source material: peripheral blood. The chain couples TRBV6-2 or TRBV6-3 to TRBJ2-6, with D perhaps matching TRBD1 (6 bases). The receptor comes from a woman between 55 and 75 years old with COVID-19, enrolled during active disease. The CDR3: CASSYSNRASGANVLTF. The CDR3 DNA follows: TGTGCCAGCAGTTACTCAAACAGGGCCTCTGGGGCCAACGTCCTGACTTTC.